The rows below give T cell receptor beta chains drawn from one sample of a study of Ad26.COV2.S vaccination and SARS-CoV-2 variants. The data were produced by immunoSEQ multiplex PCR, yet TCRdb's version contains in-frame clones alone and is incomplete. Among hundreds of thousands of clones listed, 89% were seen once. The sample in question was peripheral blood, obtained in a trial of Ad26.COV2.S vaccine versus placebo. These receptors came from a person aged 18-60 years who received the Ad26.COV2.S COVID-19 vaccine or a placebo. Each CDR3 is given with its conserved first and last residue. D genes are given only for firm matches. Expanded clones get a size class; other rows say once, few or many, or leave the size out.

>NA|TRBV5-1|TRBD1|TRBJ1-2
CASSRDREAYGYTF
TGCGCCAGCAGCCGGGACAGGGAGGCCTATGGCTACACCTTC
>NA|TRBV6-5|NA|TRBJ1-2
CASSLRDRYGYTF
TGTGCCAGCAGCCTACGGGACCGCTATGGCTACACCTTC
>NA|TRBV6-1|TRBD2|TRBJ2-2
CASSESTSGNTGELFF
TGTGCCAGCAGTGAATCGACTAGCGGGAACACCGGGGAGCTGTTTTTT
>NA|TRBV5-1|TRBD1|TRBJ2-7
CASSLGGTGPPYEQYF
TGCGCCAGCAGCTTGGGAGGGACAGGGCCTCCCTACGAGCAGTACTTC
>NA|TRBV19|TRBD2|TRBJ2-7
CASSPRGLAFQYF
TGTGCCAGTAGTCCGCGGGGACTAGCTTTCCAGTACTTC
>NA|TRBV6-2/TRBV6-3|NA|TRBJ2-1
CASSTSPSRGDEQFF
TGTGCCAGCAGTACGAGTCCTAGCCGGGGCGATGAGCAGTTCTTC
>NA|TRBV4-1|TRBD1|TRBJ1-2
CASSLFGTGGYGYTF
TGCGCCAGCAGCCTCTTTGGGACAGGGGGTTATGGCTACACCTTC
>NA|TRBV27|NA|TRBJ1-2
CASAGGQLDGYTF
TGTGCCAGCGCCGGGGGTCAACTCGATGGCTACACCTTC
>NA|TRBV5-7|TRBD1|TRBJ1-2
CASSPGTGNGYTF
TGTGCCAGCAGCCCGGGGACAGGGAATGGCTACACCTTC
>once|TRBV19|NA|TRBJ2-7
CASSIRSPVTPYEQYF
TGTGCCAGTAGTATCCGTTCCCCGGTGACCCCCTACGAGCAGTACTTC
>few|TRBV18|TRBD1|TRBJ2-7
CASSPEQGSYEQYF
TGTGCCAGCTCACCAGAACAGGGGTCCTACGAGCAGTACTTC
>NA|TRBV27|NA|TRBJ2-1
CASSSEGQAYNEQFF
TGTGCCAGCAGTTCAGAGGGACAAGCCTACAATGAGCAGTTCTTC
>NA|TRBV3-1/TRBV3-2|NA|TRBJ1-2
CASSQAPGGGYTF
TGTGCCAGCAGCCAAGCTCCGGGGGGCGGCTACACCTTC
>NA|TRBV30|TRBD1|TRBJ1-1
CAWSVTGANTEAFF
TGTGCCTGGAGCGTGACAGGGGCGAACACTGAAGCTTTCTTT
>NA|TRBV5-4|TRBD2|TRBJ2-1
CASSSGLADNEQFF
TGTGCCAGCAGCTCGGGACTAGCGGACAATGAGCAGTTCTTC
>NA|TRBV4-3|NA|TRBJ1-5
CASSQVIAVNSNQPQHF
TGCGCCAGCAGCCAAGTAATTGCCGTTAATAGCAATCAGCCCCAGCATTTT
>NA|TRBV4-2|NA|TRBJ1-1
CASSQGGAEAFF
TGTGCCAGCAGCCAAGGTGGTGCTGAAGCTTTCTTT
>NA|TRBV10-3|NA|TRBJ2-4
CAISELNSGLGENIQYF
TGTGCCATCAGTGAGCTAAATTCAGGGTTGGGGGAAAACATTCAGTACTTC
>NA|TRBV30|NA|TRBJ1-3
CAWTPFTGTSGNTIYF
TGTGCCTGGACCCCCTTCACGGGAACCTCTGGAAACACCATATATTTT
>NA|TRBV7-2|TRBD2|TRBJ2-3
CASIRTSGSTDTQYF
TGTGCCAGCATCCGGACTAGCGGGAGCACAGATACGCAGTATTTT
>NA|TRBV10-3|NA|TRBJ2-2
CAITPQGRTGELFF
TGTGCCATCACCCCCCAGGGAAGGACCGGGGAGCTGTTTTTT
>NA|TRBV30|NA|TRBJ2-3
CAWSVGGVTDTQYF
TGTGCCTGGAGTGTAGGGGGTGTCACAGATACGCAGTATTTT
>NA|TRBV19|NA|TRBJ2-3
CASSIKSLYTDTQYF
TGTGCCAGTAGTATCAAGTCCCTTTATACAGATACGCAGTATTTT
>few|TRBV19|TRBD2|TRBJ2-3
CASMSSGKDTQYF
TGTGCCAGTATGTCTAGCGGGAAAGATACGCAGTATTTT
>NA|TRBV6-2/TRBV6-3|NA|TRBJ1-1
CASSSFRQATNTEAFF
TGTGCCAGCAGTTCCTTCCGACAGGCTACGAACACTGAAGCTTTCTTT
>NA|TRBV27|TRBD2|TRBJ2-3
CASSLLLPSGGISDTQYF
TGTGCCAGCAGTTTATTATTACCTAGCGGGGGGATTTCGGATACGCAGTATTTT
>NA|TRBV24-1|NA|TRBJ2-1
CATSKGGETLYNEQFF
TGTGCCACCAGTAAGGGGGGGGAAACCCTGTACAATGAGCAGTTCTTC
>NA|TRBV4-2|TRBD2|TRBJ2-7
CASSQATLAGVFEQYF
TGTGCCAGCAGCCAAGCCACACTAGCGGGGGTTTTCGAGCAGTACTTC
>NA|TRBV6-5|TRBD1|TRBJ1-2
CASSTRDRTSGEYTF
TGTGCCAGCAGTACCCGGGACAGGACGTCTGGGGAGTACACCTTC
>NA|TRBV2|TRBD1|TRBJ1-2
CAGRTGGYGYTF
TGTGCCGGGCGGACAGGGGGATACGGCTACACCTTC
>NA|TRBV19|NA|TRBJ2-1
CASSIDRAFEGEQFF
TGTGCCAGTAGTATAGATAGGGCCTTTGAGGGTGAGCAGTTCTTC
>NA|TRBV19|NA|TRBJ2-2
CASSNGRATGELFF
TGTGCCAGTAGTAACGGTCGTGCCACCGGGGAGCTGTTTTTT
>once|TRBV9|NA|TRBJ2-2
CASSVRAGLAGELFF
TGTGCCAGCAGCGTAAGGGCAGGGCTTGCCGGGGAGCTGTTTTTT
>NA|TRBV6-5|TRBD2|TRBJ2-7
CASKLAGGSYEQYF
TGTGCCAGCAAACTAGCGGGAGGCTCCTACGAGCAGTACTTC
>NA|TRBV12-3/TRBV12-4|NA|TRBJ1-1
CASSFMGFEAFF
TGTGCCAGCAGTTTCATGGGGTTTGAAGCTTTCTTT
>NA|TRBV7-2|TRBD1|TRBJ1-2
CASRSTGGDGYTF
TGTGCCAGCAGGTCAACAGGGGGCGATGGCTACACCTTC
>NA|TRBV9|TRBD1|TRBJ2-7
CASSELDRGEQYF
TGTGCCAGCAGCGAACTAGACAGGGGCGAGCAGTACTTC
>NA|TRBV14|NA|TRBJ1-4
CASSQMSGEKLFF
TGTGCCAGCAGCCAAATGAGTGGGGAAAAACTGTTTTTT
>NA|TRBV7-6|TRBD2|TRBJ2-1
CASGASGSSYNEQFF
TGTGCCAGCGGGGCCAGCGGGAGCTCCTACAATGAGCAGTTCTTC
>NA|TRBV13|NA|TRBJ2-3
CASSPSGSGTQYF
TGTGCCAGCAGCCCCTCTGGGTCGGGTACGCAGTATTTT
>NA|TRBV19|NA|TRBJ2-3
CASSPGKGTDTQYF
TGTGCCAGTAGTCCGGGGAAAGGCACAGATACGCAGTATTTT
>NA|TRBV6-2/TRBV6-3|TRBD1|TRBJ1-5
CASSMRGLGSQPQHF
TGTGCCAGCAGTATGAGGGGGCTAGGGAGTCAGCCCCAGCATTTT
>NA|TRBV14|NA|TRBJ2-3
CASSQDRQGGDTQYF
TGTGCCAGCAGCCAAGATCGTCAGGGTGGAGATACGCAGTATTTT
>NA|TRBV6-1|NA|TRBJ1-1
CASSEWGSEAFF
TGTGCCAGCAGTGAATGGGGCTCTGAAGCTTTCTTT
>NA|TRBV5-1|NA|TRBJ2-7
CASISSPGSNEQYF
TGCGCCAGCATCTCGAGCCCAGGGAGCAACGAGCAGTACTTC
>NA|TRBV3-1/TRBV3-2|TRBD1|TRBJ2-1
CASSPRTGGPNEQFF
TGTGCCAGCAGCCCGCGGACAGGGGGTCCCAATGAGCAGTTCTTC
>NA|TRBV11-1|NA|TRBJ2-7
CASSLERGPYEQYF
TGTGCCAGCAGCTTAGAACGGGGTCCCTACGAGCAGTACTTC
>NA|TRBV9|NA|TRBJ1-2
CASSVEEGRYGYTF
TGTGCCAGCAGCGTAGAGGAGGGGAGGTATGGCTACACCTTC
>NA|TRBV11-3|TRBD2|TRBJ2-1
CASSPRWSAGGYNEQFF
TGTGCCAGCAGCCCTAGGTGGTCGGCGGGAGGTTACAATGAGCAGTTCTTC
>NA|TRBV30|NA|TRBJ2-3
CAWKRRTSTDTQYF
TGTGCCTGGAAAAGGAGAACTAGCACAGATACGCAGTATTTT
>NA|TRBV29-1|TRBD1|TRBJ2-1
CSVGNRGIGEQFF
TGCAGCGTTGGGAACAGGGGAATAGGTGAGCAGTTCTTC
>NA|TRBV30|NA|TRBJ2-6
CAWSADISGANVLTF
TGTGCCTGGAGTGCTGACATCTCTGGGGCCAACGTCCTGACTTTC
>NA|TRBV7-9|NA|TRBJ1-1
CASSLVLGASTEAFF
TGTGCCAGCAGCTTAGTGTTGGGGGCGAGTACTGAAGCTTTCTTT
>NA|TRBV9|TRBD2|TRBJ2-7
CASSVGLAGAPYEQYF
TGTGCCAGCAGCGTAGGTTTAGCGGGGGCCCCCTACGAGCAGTACTTC
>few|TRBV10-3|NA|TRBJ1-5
CAISEQAGGLKPQHF
TGTGCCATCAGTGAGCAGGCCGGAGGGCTTAAGCCCCAGCATTTT
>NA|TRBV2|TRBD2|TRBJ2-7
CASTETSGRSFYEQYF
TGTGCCAGCACCGAGACTAGCGGGCGGTCCTTCTACGAGCAGTACTTC
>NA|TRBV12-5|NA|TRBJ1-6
CASATDPNSPLHF
TGTGCTAGTGCCACGGACCCAAATTCACCCCTCCACTTT
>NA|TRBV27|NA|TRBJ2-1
CASSLFADSYNEQFF
TGTGCCAGTTCCCTCTTCGCTGACTCCTACAATGAGCAGTTCTTC
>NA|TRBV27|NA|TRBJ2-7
CASRTQGAHEQYF
TGTGCCAGCAGGACCCAGGGCGCCCACGAGCAGTACTTC
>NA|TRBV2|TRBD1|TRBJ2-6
CASSRIPGQGAVGGANVLTF
TGTGCCAGCAGTAGGATCCCGGGACAGGGGGCCGTTGGAGGGGCCAACGTCCTGACTTTC